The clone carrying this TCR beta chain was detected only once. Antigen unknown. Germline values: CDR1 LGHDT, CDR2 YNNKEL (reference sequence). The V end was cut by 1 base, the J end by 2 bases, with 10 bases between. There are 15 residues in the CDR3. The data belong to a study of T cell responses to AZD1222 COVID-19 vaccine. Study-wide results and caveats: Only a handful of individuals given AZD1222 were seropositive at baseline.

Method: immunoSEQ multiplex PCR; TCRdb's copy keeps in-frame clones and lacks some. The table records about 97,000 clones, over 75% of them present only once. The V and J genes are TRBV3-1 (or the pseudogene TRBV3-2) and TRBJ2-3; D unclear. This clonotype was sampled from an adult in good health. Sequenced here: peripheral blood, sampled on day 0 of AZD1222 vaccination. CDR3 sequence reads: CASSQVRTLTDTQYF. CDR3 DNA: TGTGCCAGCAGCCAAGTGCGGACCCTCACAGATACGCAGTATTTT.